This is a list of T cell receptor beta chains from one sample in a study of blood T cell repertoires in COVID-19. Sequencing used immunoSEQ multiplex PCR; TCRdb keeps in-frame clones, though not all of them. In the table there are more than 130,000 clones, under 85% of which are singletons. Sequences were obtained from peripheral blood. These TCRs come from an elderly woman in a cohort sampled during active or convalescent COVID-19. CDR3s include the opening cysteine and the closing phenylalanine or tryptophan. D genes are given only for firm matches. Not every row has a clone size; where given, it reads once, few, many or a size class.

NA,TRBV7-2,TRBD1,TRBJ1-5,TGTGCCAGCAGCTATGACAGGGCGCCCCAGCATTTT,CASSYDRAPQHF
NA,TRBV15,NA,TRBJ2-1,TGTGCCACCAGCAGAGGGCAACGGGCAGGGTGGAGCAATGAGCAGTTCTTC,CATSRGQRAGWSNEQFF
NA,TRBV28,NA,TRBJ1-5,TGTGCCAGCAGTTTATGGTCGGGAACTCAGCCCCAGCATTTT,CASSLWSGTQPQHF
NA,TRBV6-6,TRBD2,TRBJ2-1,TGTGCCAGCAGTTACTCGCAAGCGGGGGGTTACAATGAGCAGTTCTTC,CASSYSQAGGYNEQFF
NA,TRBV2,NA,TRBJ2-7,TGTGCCACAAGGGGGGGGGCCTCTTACGAGCAGTACTTC,CATRGGASYEQYF
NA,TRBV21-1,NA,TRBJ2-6,TGTGCCAGCAGTCCTAAAAGAGACACTGATCACTCTGGGGCCAACGTCCTGACTTTC,CASSPKRDTDHSGANVLTF
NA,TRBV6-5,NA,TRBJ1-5,TGTGCCAGCAGTTACGGGGGCAGCAATCAGCCCCAGCATTTT,CASSYGGSNQPQHF
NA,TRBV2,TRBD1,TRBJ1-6,TGTGCCAGCAGTGATGGACAGGCGCGCTATAATTCACCCCTCCACTTT,CASSDGQARYNSPLHF
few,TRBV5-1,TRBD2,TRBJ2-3,TGCGCCAGCAGCCCCGGGACTAGCGGCGATACGCAGTATTTT,CASSPGTSGDTQYF
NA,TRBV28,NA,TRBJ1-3,TGTGCCAGCGACAACCCTACAAGAAACACCATATATTTT,CASDNPTRNTIYF
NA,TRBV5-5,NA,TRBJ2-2,TGTGCCAGCAGCCCACTCGGAGCCGGGGAGCTGTTTTTT,CASSPLGAGELFF
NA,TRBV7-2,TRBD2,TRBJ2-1,TGTGCCAGCAGCTTAGCTCTAGCGGGGGCTATCCAGTTCTTC,CASSLALAGAIQFF
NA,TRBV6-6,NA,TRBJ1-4,TGTGCCAGCAGTCGAAACAGACAGGAGAATGAAAAACTGTTTTTT,CASSRNRQENEKLFF
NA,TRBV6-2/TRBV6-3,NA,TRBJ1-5,TGTGCCAGCAGTGGACATCAGGCCCAGCATTTT,CASSGHQAQHF
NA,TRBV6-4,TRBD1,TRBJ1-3,TGTGCCAGCAATGGAAGAAGGACAGGGGGCTCTGGAAACACCATATATTTT,CASNGRRTGGSGNTIYF
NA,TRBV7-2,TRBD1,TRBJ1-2,TGTGCCAGCAGCTTACGTTACAGGGGAGGAAACTATGGCTACACCTTC,CASSLRYRGGNYGYTF
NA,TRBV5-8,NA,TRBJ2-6,TGTGCCAGCAGCTTAACAGGGCTCGGTGGCAACGTCCTGACTTTC,CASSLTGLGGNVLTF
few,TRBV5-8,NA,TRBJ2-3,TGTGCCAGCGGACGCCGACTAGCAGATACGCAGTATTTT,CASGRRLADTQYF
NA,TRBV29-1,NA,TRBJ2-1,TGCAGCGTTGCGCCGGGACTTCCCTACAATGAGCAGTTCTTC,CSVAPGLPYNEQFF
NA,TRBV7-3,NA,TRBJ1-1,TGTGCCAGCAGCGAGGGGAGGCGGGGGGAGAACACTGAAGCTTTCTTT,CASSEGRRGENTEAFF
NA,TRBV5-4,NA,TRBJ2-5,TGTGCCAGCAGACAGGGACCTTTCGGGGAGACCCAGTACTTC,CASRQGPFGETQYF
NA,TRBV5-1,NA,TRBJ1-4,TGCGCCAGCAGCTTGACAGGGTCTAGCGAAAAACTGTTTTTT,CASSLTGSSEKLFF
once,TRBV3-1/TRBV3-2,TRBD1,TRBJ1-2,TGTGCCAGCAGCCAAAGGGACAGGACCTATGGCTACACCTTC,CASSQRDRTYGYTF
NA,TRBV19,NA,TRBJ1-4,TGTGCCAGTAAAAACCCGGGACAAAGGAATGAAAAACTGTTTTTT,CASKNPGQRNEKLFF
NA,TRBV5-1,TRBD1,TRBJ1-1,TGCGCCAGCAAACCGGGACAGGGATCGATGAACACTGAAGCTTTCTTT,CASKPGQGSMNTEAFF
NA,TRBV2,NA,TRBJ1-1,TGTGCCAGCAGTGTCCGGACAGAAGCTTTCTTT,CASSVRTEAFF
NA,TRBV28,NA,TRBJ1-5,TGTGCCAGCAGCCCTCTAGGGGAGGGGCGCAATCAGCCCCAGCATTTT,CASSPLGEGRNQPQHF
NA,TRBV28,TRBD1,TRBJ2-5,TGTGCCAGTTGGGACAGCCGTACAGAGACCCAGTACTTC,CASWDSRTETQYF
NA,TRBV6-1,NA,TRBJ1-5,TGTGCCAGCCGTGACGTAAGCAATCAGCCCCAGCATTTT,CASRDVSNQPQHF
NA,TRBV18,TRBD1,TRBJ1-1,TGTGCCAGCTCAGAGGGGACAGGGTTTTTCTTT,CASSEGTGFFF
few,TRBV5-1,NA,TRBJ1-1,TGCGCCAGCAGCTTGGGAGGAAATACTGAAGCTTTCTTT,CASSLGGNTEAFF
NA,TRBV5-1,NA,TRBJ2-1,TGCGCCAGCAGCTTGCGGGACACCGAGTACAATGAGCAGTTCTTC,CASSLRDTEYNEQFF
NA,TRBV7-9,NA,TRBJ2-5,TGTGCCAGCAGCCCCGATTTAGACAGTTTCCAAGAGACCCAGTACTTC,CASSPDLDSFQETQYF
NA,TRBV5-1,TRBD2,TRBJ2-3,TGCGCCAGCAGCTTCGGACTAGCGGGGCGCACAGATACGCAGTATTTT,CASSFGLAGRTDTQYF
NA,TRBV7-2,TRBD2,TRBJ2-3,TGTGCCAGCAGCTTTGACGGGGGGGGCACAGATACGCAGTATTTT,CASSFDGGGTDTQYF
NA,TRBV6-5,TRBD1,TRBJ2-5,TGTGCCAGCAGTCACCGACAGGGGGGGGCGGAGACCCAGTACTTC,CASSHRQGGAETQYF
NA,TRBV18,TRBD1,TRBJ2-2,TGTGCCAGCTCGTCTTCATCCGGGACAGTTACAACCGGGGAGCTGTTTTTT,CASSSSSGTVTTGELFF
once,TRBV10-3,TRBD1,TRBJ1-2,TGTGCCATCAGCCGGGACAGGGGCGCTAACTATGGCTACACCTTC,CAISRDRGANYGYTF
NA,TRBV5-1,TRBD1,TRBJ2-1,TGCGCCAGCAGACAGGGGCTGCCCTACAATGAGCAGTTCTTC,CASRQGLPYNEQFF
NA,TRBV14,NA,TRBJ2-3,TGTGCCAGCAGCCAAGATTGGGGGGGGCCAGATACGCAGTATTTT,CASSQDWGGPDTQYF
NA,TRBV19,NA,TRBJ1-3,TGTGCCAGTAGTGCCCGGACAGAGGGAAACACCATATATTTT,CASSARTEGNTIYF
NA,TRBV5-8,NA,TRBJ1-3,TGTGCCAGCAGCTTAAGAGGGCTGGCTGGAAACACCATATATTTT,CASSLRGLAGNTIYF
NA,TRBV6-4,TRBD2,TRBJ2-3,TGTGCCAGCAGTGATCTCCCTAGCGGGGGGGCCGAGGCAGATACGCAGTATTTT,CASSDLPSGGAEADTQYF
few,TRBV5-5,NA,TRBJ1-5,TGTGCCAGCAGCTTGGCTGGGAGTAGCAATCAGCCCCAGCATTTT,CASSLAGSSNQPQHF
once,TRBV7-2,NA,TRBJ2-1,TGTGCCAGCACCGGTGGGGCAGGGCCGTACAATGAGCAGTTCTTC,CASTGGAGPYNEQFF
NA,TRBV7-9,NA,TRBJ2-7,TGTGCCAGCAGTCAATCGCGCCCTGGAGGCGAGCAGTACTTC,CASSQSRPGGEQYF
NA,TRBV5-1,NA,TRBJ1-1,TGCGCCAGCAGCTTTTCTGGGGGGACTGAAGCTTTCTTT,CASSFSGGTEAFF
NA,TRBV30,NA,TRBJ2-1,TGTGCCTGGAGTGTAAGGGGGTTAGGCATTGAGCAGTTCTTC,CAWSVRGLGIEQFF
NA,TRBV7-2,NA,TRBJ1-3,TGTGCCAGCAGCCTTCAACCCACAGGGTACGGAAACACCATATATTTT,CASSLQPTGYGNTIYF
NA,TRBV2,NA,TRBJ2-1,TGTGCCAGCGACCGGAGCTCCTACAATGAGCAGTTCTTC,CASDRSSYNEQFF
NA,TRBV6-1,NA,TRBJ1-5,TGTGCCAGCAGTGAGACAGGATCGGGCAATCAGCCCCAGCATTTT,CASSETGSGNQPQHF
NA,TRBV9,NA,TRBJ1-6,TGTGCCAGCAGCGAAAGCCCCTTTAGCGATTCACCCCTCCACTTT,CASSESPFSDSPLHF
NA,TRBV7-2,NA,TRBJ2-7,TGTGCCAGCAGCTTAGTTGGGGGCGGGTACGAGCAGTACTTC,CASSLVGGGYEQYF
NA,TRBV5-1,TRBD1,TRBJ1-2,TGCGCCAGCAGGTATGGGACAGGAGGCAACTATGGCTACACCTTC,CASRYGTGGNYGYTF
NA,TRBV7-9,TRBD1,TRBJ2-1,TGTGCCAGCACCGGGACAGGGCGAGGGTACAATGAGCAGTTCTTC,CASTGTGRGYNEQFF